This TCR beta chain was retrieved from a study of T cells after yellow fever vaccination. Whole-study results and caveats: High-abundance clonotypes from the bulk population could contaminate FACS-sorted repertoires. Weaker, the secondary response had a peak occurring faster, on day 5 versus 15. Subsequent booster samples again held most clones from primary vaccination (96% CD4, roughly 90% CD8).

The V segment lost 8 bases and the J segment 4 bases; nucleotides outside the gene matches: 6. This CDR3 has 14 residues. TCR cDNA, made by 5'RACE template switching, carried an added universal primer site and UMIs. TCRdb reprocessed the 5' RACE reads via MiXCR and lists one record per CDR3 protein. This table holds a few hundred thousand distinct CDR3 sequences, about 17% found once. A word on this clonotype: The antigen is undetermined.

The receptor comes from a man between 18 and 29 years old who received the YFV17D yellow fever vaccine. The chain couples TRBV12-3 or TRBV12-4 to TRBJ1-2, with 11 bases fitting TRBD1. Here the sequenced sample was PBMCs, taken around 5 days after the first yellow fever vaccination. This CDR3 is CASRDRGTVYGYTF. CDR3 coding DNA: TGTGCCAGCCGGGACAGGGGGACCGTCTATGGCTACACCTTC.